One sample yielded the 21 T cell receptor beta chains listed below, sequenced in a study of CD8+ T cells in alopecia areata. Following extraction, RNA underwent reverse transcription to cDNA, which served as the sequencing template. Data came from immunoSEQ multiplex PCR; TCRdb stores just in-frame clones and leaves some out. The sample consists of over 95,000 clones, roughly three fifths of them appearing once. Documented treatment: oral pan-JAK inhibitor, 5-10 mg twice daily. Sequenced here: CD4+ T cells sorted from blood, sampled at week 24, from a patient treated with tofacitinib. These receptor sequences come from a human donor with alopecia areata.

The chain employs TRBV15 and TRBJ1-6; 7 bases are a match to TRBD1. CDR1 and CDR2 (germline): LNHNV, YYDKDF (reference sequence). The CDR3 extends over 15 amino acids. V shed 0 bases, J shed 7 bases, and the junction held 3 bases outside the gene matches. DNA of the CDR3: TGTGCCACCAGCAGAGAGATAGGGGGCAATTCACCCCTCCACTTT. This encodes CATSREIGGNSPLHF. Supplemented by reference TRBV15 and TRBJ1-6, the full variable domain reads DAMVIQNPRYQVTQFGKPVTLSCSQTLNHNVMYWYQQKSSQAPKLLFHYYDKDFNNEADTPDNFQSRRPNTSFCFLDIRSPGLGDTAMYLCATSREIGGNSPLHFGNGTRLTVT.

The chain is built from TRBV19 and TRBJ1-6, with 7 bases aligning to TRBD1. Germline V gives CDR1 LNHDA, CDR2 SQIVND (reference sequence). Unmatched junction bases numbered 8, after V lost 5 bases and J lost 4 bases. CDR3 length: 16 residues. The CDR3 here is CASSETGESYNSPLHF. CDR3 DNA sequence: TGTGCCAGTAGTGAAACAGGGGAGTCTTATAATTCACCCCTCCACTTT.

This rearrangement joins TRBV7-6 to TRBJ2-7; no definite D call. The CDR3 covers 13 residues. V shed 2 bases and J shed 7 bases, with 12 bases lying between them. Germline CDR1 is SGHVS and CDR2 is FNYEAQ. This CDR3 is CASSLYALEEQYF. DNA for the CDR3: TGTGCCAGCAGCTTATATGCCCTGGAAGAGCAGTACTTC.

V is TRBV28 and J is TRBJ2-7; D is unclear. Germline V CDR1 and CDR2: MDHEN, SYDVKM. The CDR3 covers 12 residues. Deletions cut 1 base from V and 4 bases from J, with 5 bases between. Written as DNA, the CDR3 is TGTGCCAGCAGTTTATCCTATTACGAGCAGTACTTC. Protein: CASSLSYYEQYF.

The chain has TRBV5-6 and TRBJ2-1; TRBD2 aligns across 10 bases. The CDR3 is made up of 16 amino acids. CDR1 is SGHDT, CDR2 YYEEEE, per germline. V lost 2 bases to trimming and J lost 7 bases; unmatched junction nucleotides: 9. CDR3 sequence reads: CASSFWETSGSNEQFF. CDR3 nucleotide sequence: TGTGCCAGCAGCTTCTGGGAGACTAGCGGGTCTAATGAGCAGTTCTTC.

This sequence joins TRBV7-3 and TRBJ2-1; 8 bases agree with TRBD1. The germline V gene has CDR1 SGHTA and CDR2 FQGTGA. The V gene end was trimmed by 8 bases and the J gene end by 4 bases; junction bases not matched to a gene: 7. The length of the CDR3 is 14 residues. This chain's CDR3 is CASSPGTGYNEQFF. The CDR3 nucleotides read TGTGCCAGCTCCCCGGGGACAGGATACAATGAGCAGTTCTTC. The full variable domain, with the rest looked up from reference TRBV7-3 and TRBJ2-1, is GAGVSQTPSNKVTEKGKYVELRCDPISGHTALYWYRQSLGQGPEFLIYFQGTGAADDSGLPNDRFFAVRPEGSVSTLKIQRTERGDSAVYLCASSPGTGYNEQFFGPGTRLTVL.

V and J are TRBV4-3 and TRBJ1-1, with TRBD1 identical over 7 bases. The CDR3 loop spans 16 amino acids. The V segment lost 2 bases and the J segment 0 bases; nucleotides outside the gene matches: 6. The germline CDR1 and CDR2 sequences are LGHNA and YSLEER. The CDR3 spells CASSQTRQGLNTEAFF. DNA of the CDR3: TGCGCCAGCAGCCAAACCCGACAGGGCCTGAACACTGAAGCTTTCTTT.

This clone was seen a few times. The chain joins TRBV5-1 to TRBJ1-5; D is unresolved. Germline V CDR1 and CDR2: SGHRS, YFSETQ. V lost 0 bases to trimming and J lost 0 bases, with 7 bases between them. This CDR3 comprises 15 residues. CDR3 nucleotides: TGCGCCAGCAGCTTGGCAGGATATAGCAATCAGCCCCAGCATTTT. Its translation is CASSLAGYSNQPQHF.

This clone was found a few times. The CDR3 spells CASSPPSRKDYEQYF. For the CDR3, the DNA is TGTGCCAGCTCACCGCCCTCACGGAAGGACTACGAGCAGTACTTC. The gene calls are TRBV18 and TRBJ2-7; D not resolved. The V gene's germline CDR1 is KGHSH and CDR2 LQKENI. This CDR3 region has 15 residues. Trimming took 3 bases from V and 3 from J, leaving 15 bases between them. Complete variable domain (other parts from reference TRBV18 and TRBJ2-7): NAGVMQNPRHLVRRRGQEARLRCSPMKGHSHVYWYRQLPEEGLKFMVYLQKENIIDESGMPKERFSAEFPKEGPSILRIQQVVRGDSAAYFCASSPPSRKDYEQYFGPGTRLTVT.

J is TRBJ1-3 and V is TRBV30; D gene uncertain. CDR1 is GTSNPN, CDR2 SVGIG, per germline (reference sequence). V was cut by 7 bases and J by 4 bases, with 8 bases left in between. CDR3 length: 11 residues. As DNA, the CDR3 is TGTGCCTCCTTCGCAGGAAACACCATATATTTT. Protein product: CASFAGNTIYF.

The V gene is TRBV29-1, the J gene TRBJ1-1; no reliable D call. Germline V gene lookup returns CDR1 SQVTM and CDR2 ANQGSEA. This CDR3 is built from 13 residues. V was trimmed by 4 bases and J by 0 bases, leaving 9 bases between them. The CDR3 coding sequence is TGCAGCGTTGTTCCGCGAATGAACACTGAAGCTTTCTTT. Its protein is CSVVPRMNTEAFF.

About this clone itself: Mismatch with germline at one junction end may stem from a read error. The genes are TRBV29-1 and TRBJ2-5; 8 nucleotides match TRBD1. CDR1 and CDR2 (germline): SQVTM, ANQGSEA. The CDR3 has 11 amino acids. The CDR3 DNA is TGCAGCGTTGAAGTACAACAGGGGGGAAACTTC. It yields the protein CSVEVQQGGNF.

CDR3 sequence (DNA): TGCGCCAGCAGCCAAGGGGGCGGGGTCCAAGAGACCCAGTACTTC. This translates into CASSQGGGVQETQYF. The J gene is TRBJ2-5, the V gene TRBV4-1; tentatively, D is TRBD2 (6 bases). This CDR3 spans 15 amino acids. Germline-derived CDR1 and CDR2 are MGHRA and YSYEKL. V shed 1 base and J shed 1 base, with 10 bases lying between them.

V gene TRBV20-1 combines with J gene TRBJ2-1; no firm D call. The germline V gene has CDR1 DFQATT and CDR2 SNEGSKA (reference sequence). This CDR3 contains 11 residues. Trimming pared 2 bases from V and 5 bases from J, leaving 4 bases between. CDR3 coding DNA: TGCAGTGCTAGACGGAACAATGAGCAGTTCTTC. Translating gives CSARRNNEQFF.

The chain couples TRBV7-9 to TRBJ1-6; D remains ambiguous. V gave up 3 bases and J gave up 3 bases, with 6 bases separating them. The germline V gene has CDR1 SEHNR and CDR2 FQNEAQ (reference sequence). The CDR3 sequence is 14 residues long. This CDR3 is CASSFGDYNSPLHF. For the CDR3, the DNA is TGTGCCAGCAGCTTCGGGGACTATAATTCACCCCTCCACTTT.

This clone has a single count. The chain couples TRBV9 to TRBJ2-2; 8 bases align to TRBD1. The CDR3 sequence is 16 residues long. Unmatched junction bases numbered 6, after V lost 4 bases and J lost 1 base. The germline V gene encodes CDR1 SGDLS and CDR2 YYNGEE. The CDR3, as DNA: TGTGCCAGCAGCCAGGGGGCAGGGCAGAACACCGGGGAGCTGTTTTTT. Protein sequence: CASSQGAGQNTGELFF.

The V gene is TRBV30, the J gene TRBJ1-2; TRBD1 is a possible D gene (6 bases). V dropped 1 base and J dropped 4 bases, with 19 bases sitting between them. CDR1 is GTSNPN, CDR2 SVGIG, per germline (reference sequence). The CDR3 has 16 residues. The CDR3 DNA follows: TGTGCCTGGAGTGCCGGGGGCAGCTTAACCCCCTATGGCTACACCTTC. Protein: CAWSAGGSLTPYGYTF.

The chain uses TRBV7-2 and TRBJ2-1; TRBD2 might be the D (7 bases). There are 13 residues in the CDR3. V was cut by 1 base and J by 15 bases, with 16 bases left in between. CDR1 SGHTA and CDR2 FQGNSA come from the germline V gene. CDR3 protein: CASSLVGIGGVFF. DNA of the CDR3: TGTGCCAGCAGCTTAGTAGGTATAGGGGGGGTGTTCTTC. Variable domain in full (rest from reference TRBV7-2 and TRBJ2-1): GAGVSQSPSNKVTEKGKDVELRCDPISGHTALYWYRQSLGQGLEFLIYFQGNSAPDKSGLPSDRFSAERTGGSVSTLTIQRTQQEDSAVYLCASSLVGIGGVFFGPGTRLTVL.

The chain carries TRBV7-2 and TRBJ1-5, with TRBD1 matching 8 bases. After removal of 2 bases from V and 15 bases from J, the junction contained 6 bases not matched to a gene. The CDR3 is 12 residues long. CDR1 SGHTA and CDR2 FQGNSA come from the germline V gene. CDR3 nucleotide sequence: TGTGCCAGCAGCTTAACTTCGGGACAGGTGCATTTT. Its translation: CASSLTSGQVHF.

The chain has TRBV6-5 and TRBJ1-2; 8 bases match TRBD1. The CDR3 spans 13 residues. Unmatched junction bases numbered 3, after V lost 8 bases and J lost 1 base. Germline CDR1 and CDR2: MNHEY and SVGAGI. Here the CDR3 reads CASATGVNYGYTF. CDR3 nucleotides: TGTGCCAGCGCGACAGGGGTTAACTATGGCTACACCTTC.

The chain combines TRBV29-1 with TRBJ2-7, with TRBD1 matching over 8 bases. CDR3 size: 14 residues. V lost 6 bases, J lost 0 bases, and 7 bases stayed unmatched. Germline values: CDR1 SQVTM, CDR2 ANQGSEA. In nucleotides, the CDR3 is TGCAGCGTCCTAAAAGACAGGGGCTCCTACGAGCAGTACTTC. This sequence encodes CSVLKDRGSYEQYF.